This TCR beta chain was obtained from a study of OX40 agonist ivuxolimab in advanced cancers. This clone was recorded a few times. Other DNA sequences in the same sample also yield this CDR3. The germline gives CDR1 LNHDA, CDR2 SQIVND (reference sequence). This CDR3 is built from 13 residues. The V end was cut by 3 bases, the J end by 4 bases, with 10 bases between. Data came from immunoSEQ multiplex PCR; TCRdb stores just in-frame clones and leaves some out. In the table there are 20,000 or so clones, roughly 84% of which are singletons. Enrollment shut out patients with autoimmune disease history or systemic immunosuppression.

This sequence was found in an adult with an advanced solid tumor such as melanoma, head and neck, liver or kidney cancer. The sample consisted of CD4+ or CD8+ T cells sorted from blood, taken in a trial of the OX40 agonist ivuxolimab. The rearrangement joins TRBV19 to TRBJ2-7; the D gene is possibly TRBD1 (6 bases). The CDR3 is CASSIGQGYEQYF. The CDR3 DNA reads TGTGCCAGTAGTATCGGGCAGGGGTACGAGCAGTACTTC.